What follows are 20 T cell receptor beta chains derived from one specimen sequenced in a study of vaccination and CD4 T cells after COVID-19. TCRdb re-called the PCR reads through MiXCR, storing one row per CDR3 protein. The table has around 31,000 distinct CDR3 sequences, around 49% seen once. The sample's time point: late sampling 161 to 241 days after vaccination in three convalescent patients. The sample consisted of CD4+ T cells from blood, taken about 7 months after SARS-CoV-2 vaccination. These receptors were obtained from a human donor who had recovered from COVID-19.

In this sample, this clonotype turned up a few times. V is TRBV20-1 and J is TRBJ1-5, with D possibly being TRBD1 (6 bases). Germline CDR1 and CDR2: DFQATT and SNEGSKA (reference sequence). This CDR3 contains 13 residues. With 0 bases removed from V and 9 bases from J, the gap between germline ends came to 12 bases. In nucleotides, the CDR3 is TGCAGTGCTAGAGAGACAGGAGAGATGCCCCAGCATTTT. It yields the protein CSARETGEMPQHF.

The chain couples TRBV7-8 to TRBJ2-7; 8 bases fit TRBD1. Losses at the gene ends were 2 bases for V and 5 bases for J; bases not matched to a gene: 11. The CDR3 length is 16 residues. The germline CDR1 and CDR2 sequences are SGHVS and FQNEAQ. The CDR3 nucleotides are TGTGCCAGCAGCTTAAGTCGCACAGGGGGAAAGAACGAGCAGTACTTC. As protein: CASSLSRTGGKNEQYF.

This chain connects TRBV20-1 to TRBJ2-7; 10 bases fit TRBD2. The CDR3 is 13 residues long. The germline V gene encodes CDR1 DFQATT and CDR2 SNEGSKA (reference sequence). V gave up 8 bases and J gave up 1 base; unmatched junction bases: 5. CDR3 residues: CSFPLAGSYEQYF. CDR3 DNA: TGCAGTTTCCCACTAGCGGGATCCTACGAGCAGTACTTC.

The chain combines TRBV28 with TRBJ1-5; no clear D. V lost 5 bases to trimming and J lost 3 bases, with 11 bases between them. The CDR3 spans 14 residues. The V gene's germline CDR1 is MDHEN and CDR2 SYDVKM. The CDR3 sequence: CASSARALNQPQHF. The DNA for the CDR3 is TGTGCCAGCAGTGCACGGGCCCTCAATCAGCCCCAGCATTTT.

The chain uses TRBV20-1 and TRBJ2-3, with D hard to call. The CDR3 is 10 residues long. Trimming cost V 3 bases and J 6 bases, with 4 bases left between them. Germline V gene sequence: CDR1 DFQATT, CDR2 SNEGSKA (reference sequence). The CDR3 DNA reads TGCAGTGCTAGTGGGGATACGCAGTATTTT. Its protein is CSASGDTQYF.

This clonotype appeared a few times. This chain links TRBV7-9 with TRBJ1-1; D is unresolved. The germline V gene has CDR1 SEHNR and CDR2 FQNEAQ (reference sequence). The CDR3 extends over 10 amino acids. Trimming took 4 bases from V and 6 from J, leaving 3 bases between them. In DNA, the CDR3 is TGTGCCAGCAGCTCCTCTGAAGCTTTCTTT. It specifies CASSSSEAFF. The complete variable domain, with remaining parts taken from reference TRBV7-9 and TRBJ1-1, reads DTGVSQNPRHKITKRGQNVTFRCDPISEHNRLYWYRQTLGQGPEFLTYFQNEAQLEKSRLLSDRFSAERPKGSFSTLEIQRTEQGDSAMYLCASSSSEAFFGQGTRLTVV.

Worth noting for this clonotype: Mismatch with germline at one junction end may stem from a read error. This chain uses TRBV24-1 with TRBJ1-5; D remains unclear. Germline assignment: CDR1 KGHDR and CDR2 SFDVKD. The CDR3 consists of 12 residues. DNA for the CDR3: TGTACCACCAGTGAGAGCAATCAGCCCCAGCATTTT. This translates into CTTSESNQPQHF.

V and J are TRBV5-6 and TRBJ2-2, with 11 bases aligning to TRBD2. V was clipped by 4 bases and J by 1 base; unmatched bases: 6. The CDR3 is 17 amino acids. The germline V gene has CDR1 SGHDT and CDR2 YYEEEE. The CDR3 loop is CASSPDGLAGNTGELFF. CDR3 DNA: TGTGCCAGCAGCCCGGACGGACTAGCGGGGAACACCGGGGAGCTGTTTTTT.

The chain uses TRBV24-1 and TRBJ2-1; 7 bases align to TRBD2. This CDR3 spans 14 amino acids. In germline, CDR1 is KGHDR, CDR2 SFDVKD. V gave up 4 bases and J gave up 14 bases; unmatched junction bases: 13. The CDR3 bases are TGTGCCACCAGTGACCAGCCAAAACTAGCGCCGAAGTTCTTC. Encoded protein: CATSDQPKLAPKFF.

This chain uses TRBV7-9 with TRBJ1-1; maybe TRBD1 (5 bases). The germline V and J ends were trimmed by 3 bases and 1 base, with 18 bases remaining between them. Germline V gene sequence: CDR1 SEHNR, CDR2 FQNEAQ (reference sequence). The CDR3 spans 17 residues. The CDR3 here is CASSLRGRQKSNTEAFF. As DNA, the CDR3 is TGTGCCAGCAGCTTGCGGGGTCGACAGAAATCGAACACTGAAGCTTTCTTT.

V usage is TRBV19 and J usage is TRBJ1-2; 8 positions agree with TRBD1. The CDR3 sequence is 15 residues long. V lost 4 bases to trimming and J lost 4 bases; unmatched junction nucleotides: 8. Per the germline V gene, CDR1 is LNHDA and CDR2 is SQIVND (reference sequence). The CDR3 loop reads CASSREDRGLYGYTF. DNA for the CDR3: TGTGCCAGTAGTAGAGAAGACAGGGGCCTCTATGGCTACACCTTC.

The genes are TRBV4-1 and TRBJ2-2; 12 bases align to TRBD2. V shed 4 bases, J shed 6 bases, and the junction held 9 bases outside the gene matches. CDR1 is MGHRA, CDR2 YSYEKL, per germline. CDR3 size: 17 residues. The DNA of the CDR3 is TGCGCCAGCAGCCGGATTCCTAGCGGGAGGGCCGCCGGGGAGCTGTTTTTT. Translation: CASSRIPSGRAAGELFF.

This clonotype was seen a few times. This chain links TRBV15 with TRBJ2-7; weak D call: TRBD2 (5 bases). The CDR3 sequence is 16 residues long. CDR1 is LNHNV and CDR2 is YYDKDF in the germline V gene (reference sequence). The V gene lost 0 bases and the J gene lost 1 base, with 13 bases spanning the gap. This CDR3 reads CATSRDRGSFSYEQYF. The CDR3 DNA reads TGTGCCACCAGCAGAGATCGAGGGTCCTTTTCCTACGAGCAGTACTTC.

The chain links TRBV20-1 to TRBJ2-5; TRBD2 matches 16 bases. V trimming: 5 bases; J trimming: 1 base; junction bases outside the gene matches: 4. Germline CDR1 reads DFQATT; CDR2 reads SNEGSKA (reference sequence). This CDR3 spans 16 amino acids. For the CDR3, the DNA is TGCAGTGCTGGGACTAGCGGGAGGGCCCTCCAAGAGACCCAGTACTTC. Encoded protein: CSAGTSGRALQETQYF.

This clonotype has a handful of counts. The chain is built from TRBV27 and TRBJ2-7, with D maybe TRBD1 (5 bases). The V gene lost 4 bases and the J gene lost 4 bases, with 14 bases spanning the gap. The CDR3 consists of 14 residues. Germline V gives CDR1 MNHEY, CDR2 SMNVEV (reference sequence). CDR3 residues: CASSWGQSGYEQYF. CDR3 DNA: TGTGCCAGCAGTTGGGGTCAATCAGGGTACGAGCAGTACTTC.

There are a few counts of this clonotype. The chain couples TRBV27 to TRBJ2-2; no firm D call. The CDR3 loop spans 14 amino acids. Germline values: CDR1 MNHEY, CDR2 SMNVEV (reference sequence). Trimming left V 8 bases short and J 4 bases short, with 14 bases between. The CDR3: CASRVFGLTGELFF. CDR3 nucleotides: TGTGCCAGCCGGGTGTTTGGCCTCACCGGGGAGCTGTTTTTT.

The J gene is TRBJ2-1, the V gene TRBV6-2 or TRBV6-3; the D gene is possibly TRBD2 (5 bases). The CDR3 is made up of 14 amino acids. V was shortened by 4 bases and J by 0 bases, with 7 bases between the two germline ends. Germline V gene sequence: CDR1 MNHEY, CDR2 SVGEGT. The CDR3 DNA reads TGTGCCAGCAGTTCCGGGAACTCCTACAATGAGCAGTTCTTC. This codes for CASSSGNSYNEQFF.

This clonotype was observed a few times. V is TRBV12-3 or TRBV12-4 and J is TRBJ1-5; no reliable D call. The CDR3 is 13 residues long. Trimming stripped 5 bases from V and 1 base from J, with 6 bases between. CDR3 sequence (DNA): TGTGCCAGCAGTGGAAGGAGCAATCAGCCCCAGCATTTT. Amino acids: CASSGRSNQPQHF.

This clonotype was seen only a few times. The chain links TRBV6-2 or TRBV6-3 to TRBJ2-3; 13 positions match TRBD2. The V gene end was trimmed by 7 bases and the J gene end by 3 bases; junction bases not matched to a gene: 10. The CDR3 spans 17 residues. Germline CDR1 and CDR2: MNHEY and SVGEGT. CDR3 bases: TGTGCCAGCACCCAGACTAGCGGGAGGCCGGGGACAGATACGCAGTATTTT. Translated, it gives CASTQTSGRPGTDTQYF.

This clonotype was observed a handful of times. The chain employs TRBV12-5 and TRBJ2-7; D is tentatively TRBD1 or TRBD2 (5 bases each). The CDR3 sequence is 17 residues long. From germline, CDR1 is LGHNT and CDR2 FRNRAP. The germline V and J ends were trimmed by 0 bases and 3 bases, with 18 bases remaining between them. CDR3: CASGLVSGQGVFYEQYF. CDR3 nucleotides: TGTGCTAGTGGTTTGGTATCGGGGCAGGGCGTCTTCTACGAGCAGTACTTC.